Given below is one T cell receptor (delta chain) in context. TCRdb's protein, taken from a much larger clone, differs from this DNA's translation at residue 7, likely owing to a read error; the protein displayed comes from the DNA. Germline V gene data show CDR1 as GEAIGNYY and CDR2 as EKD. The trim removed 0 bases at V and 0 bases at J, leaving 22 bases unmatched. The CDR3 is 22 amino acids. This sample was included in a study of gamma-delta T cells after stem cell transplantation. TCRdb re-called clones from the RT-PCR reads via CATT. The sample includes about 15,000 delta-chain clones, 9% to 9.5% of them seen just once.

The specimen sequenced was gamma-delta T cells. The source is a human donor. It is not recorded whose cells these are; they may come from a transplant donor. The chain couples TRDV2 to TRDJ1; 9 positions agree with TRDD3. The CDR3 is CACDTVRPSSRLGETYTDKLIF. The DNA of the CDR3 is TGTGCCTGTGACACCGTTAGGCCCAGCTCGCGACTGGGGGAGACGTACACCGATAAACTCATCTTT.